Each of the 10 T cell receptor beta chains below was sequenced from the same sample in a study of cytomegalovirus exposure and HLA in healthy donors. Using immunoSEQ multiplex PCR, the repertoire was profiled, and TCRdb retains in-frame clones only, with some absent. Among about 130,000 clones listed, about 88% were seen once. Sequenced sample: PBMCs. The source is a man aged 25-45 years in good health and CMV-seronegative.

Here the CDR3 reads CAWSMGAGSPLHF. In nucleotides, the CDR3 is TGTGCCTGGAGTATGGGGGCAGGTTCACCCCTCCACTTT. The J gene is TRBJ1-6, the V gene TRBV30; TRBD1 might be the D (6 bases). Germline CDR1 reads GTSNPN; CDR2 reads SVGIG (reference sequence). V gave up 2 bases and J gave up 9 bases, with 11 bases separating them. CDR3 size: 13 residues. The variable domain in full, with the rest retrieved from reference TRBV30 and TRBJ1-6, is SQTIHQWPATLVQPVGSPLSLECTVEGTSNPNLYWYRQAAGRGLQLLFYSVGIGQISSEVPQNLSASRPQDRQFILSSKKLLLSDSGFYLCAWSMGAGSPLHFGNGTRLTVT.

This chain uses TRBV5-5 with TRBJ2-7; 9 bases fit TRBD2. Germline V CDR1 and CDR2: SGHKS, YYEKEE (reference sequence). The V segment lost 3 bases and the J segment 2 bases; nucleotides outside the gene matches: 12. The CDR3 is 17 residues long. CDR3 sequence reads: CASSSQPLLAGAYEQYF. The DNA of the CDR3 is TGTGCCAGCAGCTCCCAGCCTCTGTTAGCGGGAGCCTACGAGCAGTACTTC.

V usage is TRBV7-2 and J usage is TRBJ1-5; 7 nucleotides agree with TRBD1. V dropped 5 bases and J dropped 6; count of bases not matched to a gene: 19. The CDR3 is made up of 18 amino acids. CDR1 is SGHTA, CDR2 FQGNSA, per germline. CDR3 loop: CASSEKGGRQGKIQPQHF. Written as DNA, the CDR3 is TGTGCCAGCAGCGAAAAGGGCGGAAGACAGGGAAAGATTCAGCCCCAGCATTTT.

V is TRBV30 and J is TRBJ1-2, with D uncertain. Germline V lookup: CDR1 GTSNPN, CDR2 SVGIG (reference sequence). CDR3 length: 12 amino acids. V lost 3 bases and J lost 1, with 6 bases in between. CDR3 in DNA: TGTGCCTGGAGAGCAATTAACTATGGCTACACCTTC. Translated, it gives CAWRAINYGYTF.

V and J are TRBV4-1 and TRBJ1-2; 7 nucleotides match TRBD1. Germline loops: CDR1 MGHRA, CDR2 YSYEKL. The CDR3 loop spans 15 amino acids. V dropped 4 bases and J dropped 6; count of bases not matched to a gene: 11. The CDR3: CASSPGGQGVDGYTF. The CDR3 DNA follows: TGCGCCAGCAGCCCTGGGGGGCAGGGGGTGGATGGCTACACCTTC.

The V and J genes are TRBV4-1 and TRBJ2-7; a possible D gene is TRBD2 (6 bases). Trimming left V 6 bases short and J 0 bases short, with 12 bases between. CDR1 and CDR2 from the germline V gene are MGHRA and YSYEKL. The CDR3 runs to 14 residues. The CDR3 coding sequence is TGCGCCAGCAGGCGGGTAGCGGACTCCTACGAGCAGTACTTC. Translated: CASRRVADSYEQYF.

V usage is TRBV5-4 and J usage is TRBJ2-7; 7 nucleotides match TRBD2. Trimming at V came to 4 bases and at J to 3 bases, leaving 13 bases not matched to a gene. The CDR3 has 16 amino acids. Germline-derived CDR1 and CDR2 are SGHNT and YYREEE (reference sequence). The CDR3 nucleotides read TGTGCCAGCAGCCCCAATGGAGCGGGATATTTCTACGAGCAGTACTTC. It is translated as CASSPNGAGYFYEQYF.

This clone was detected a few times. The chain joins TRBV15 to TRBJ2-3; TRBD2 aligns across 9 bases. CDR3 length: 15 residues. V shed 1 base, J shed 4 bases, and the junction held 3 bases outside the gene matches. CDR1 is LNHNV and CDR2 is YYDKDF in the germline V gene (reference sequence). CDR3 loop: CATSRVAGEADTQYF. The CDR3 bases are TGTGCCACCAGCAGAGTAGCGGGAGAGGCAGATACGCAGTATTTT.

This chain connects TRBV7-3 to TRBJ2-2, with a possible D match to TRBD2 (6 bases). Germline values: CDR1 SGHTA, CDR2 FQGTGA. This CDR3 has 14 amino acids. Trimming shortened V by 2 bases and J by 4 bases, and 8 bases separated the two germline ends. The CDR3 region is CASSLLAATGELFF. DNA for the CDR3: TGTGCCAGCAGCTTATTAGCGGCCACCGGGGAGCTGTTTTTT.

CDR3 bases: TGTGCCAGCAGCCCCACGGGACTAGCGGGAGTATTAATTGAGTTCTTC. Its protein product is CASSPTGLAGVLIEFF. The chain couples TRBV14 to TRBJ2-1; 14 positions match TRBD2. CDR1 and CDR2 from the germline V gene are SGHDN and FVKESK. V was pared by 4 bases and J by 14 bases, with 13 bases of the junction left unmatched. The CDR3 length is 16 residues.